The source of this TCR beta chain is a study of blood T cell repertoires in COVID-19. Study summary: Samples came from the United States, Italy and Spain, spanning acute and convalescent COVID-19.

The CDR3 is 14 amino acids. The germline V and J ends were trimmed by 1 base and 6 bases, with 8 bases remaining between them. Germline loops: CDR1 KGHDR, CDR2 SFDVKD. Produced via immunoSEQ multiplex PCR; TCRdb's table is partial and in-frame only. The table records around 210,000 clones, 70% to 90% of them present only once. The V gene is TRBV24-1, the J gene TRBJ2-2; tentatively, D is TRBD2 (6 bases). The receptor was derived from a man over 45 with COVID-19, enrolled during active disease. Sample: peripheral blood. The CDR3 protein is CATSDLGGAGELFF. The CDR3, as DNA: TGTGCCACCAGTGATTTAGGAGGGGCCGGGGAGCTGTTTTTT.